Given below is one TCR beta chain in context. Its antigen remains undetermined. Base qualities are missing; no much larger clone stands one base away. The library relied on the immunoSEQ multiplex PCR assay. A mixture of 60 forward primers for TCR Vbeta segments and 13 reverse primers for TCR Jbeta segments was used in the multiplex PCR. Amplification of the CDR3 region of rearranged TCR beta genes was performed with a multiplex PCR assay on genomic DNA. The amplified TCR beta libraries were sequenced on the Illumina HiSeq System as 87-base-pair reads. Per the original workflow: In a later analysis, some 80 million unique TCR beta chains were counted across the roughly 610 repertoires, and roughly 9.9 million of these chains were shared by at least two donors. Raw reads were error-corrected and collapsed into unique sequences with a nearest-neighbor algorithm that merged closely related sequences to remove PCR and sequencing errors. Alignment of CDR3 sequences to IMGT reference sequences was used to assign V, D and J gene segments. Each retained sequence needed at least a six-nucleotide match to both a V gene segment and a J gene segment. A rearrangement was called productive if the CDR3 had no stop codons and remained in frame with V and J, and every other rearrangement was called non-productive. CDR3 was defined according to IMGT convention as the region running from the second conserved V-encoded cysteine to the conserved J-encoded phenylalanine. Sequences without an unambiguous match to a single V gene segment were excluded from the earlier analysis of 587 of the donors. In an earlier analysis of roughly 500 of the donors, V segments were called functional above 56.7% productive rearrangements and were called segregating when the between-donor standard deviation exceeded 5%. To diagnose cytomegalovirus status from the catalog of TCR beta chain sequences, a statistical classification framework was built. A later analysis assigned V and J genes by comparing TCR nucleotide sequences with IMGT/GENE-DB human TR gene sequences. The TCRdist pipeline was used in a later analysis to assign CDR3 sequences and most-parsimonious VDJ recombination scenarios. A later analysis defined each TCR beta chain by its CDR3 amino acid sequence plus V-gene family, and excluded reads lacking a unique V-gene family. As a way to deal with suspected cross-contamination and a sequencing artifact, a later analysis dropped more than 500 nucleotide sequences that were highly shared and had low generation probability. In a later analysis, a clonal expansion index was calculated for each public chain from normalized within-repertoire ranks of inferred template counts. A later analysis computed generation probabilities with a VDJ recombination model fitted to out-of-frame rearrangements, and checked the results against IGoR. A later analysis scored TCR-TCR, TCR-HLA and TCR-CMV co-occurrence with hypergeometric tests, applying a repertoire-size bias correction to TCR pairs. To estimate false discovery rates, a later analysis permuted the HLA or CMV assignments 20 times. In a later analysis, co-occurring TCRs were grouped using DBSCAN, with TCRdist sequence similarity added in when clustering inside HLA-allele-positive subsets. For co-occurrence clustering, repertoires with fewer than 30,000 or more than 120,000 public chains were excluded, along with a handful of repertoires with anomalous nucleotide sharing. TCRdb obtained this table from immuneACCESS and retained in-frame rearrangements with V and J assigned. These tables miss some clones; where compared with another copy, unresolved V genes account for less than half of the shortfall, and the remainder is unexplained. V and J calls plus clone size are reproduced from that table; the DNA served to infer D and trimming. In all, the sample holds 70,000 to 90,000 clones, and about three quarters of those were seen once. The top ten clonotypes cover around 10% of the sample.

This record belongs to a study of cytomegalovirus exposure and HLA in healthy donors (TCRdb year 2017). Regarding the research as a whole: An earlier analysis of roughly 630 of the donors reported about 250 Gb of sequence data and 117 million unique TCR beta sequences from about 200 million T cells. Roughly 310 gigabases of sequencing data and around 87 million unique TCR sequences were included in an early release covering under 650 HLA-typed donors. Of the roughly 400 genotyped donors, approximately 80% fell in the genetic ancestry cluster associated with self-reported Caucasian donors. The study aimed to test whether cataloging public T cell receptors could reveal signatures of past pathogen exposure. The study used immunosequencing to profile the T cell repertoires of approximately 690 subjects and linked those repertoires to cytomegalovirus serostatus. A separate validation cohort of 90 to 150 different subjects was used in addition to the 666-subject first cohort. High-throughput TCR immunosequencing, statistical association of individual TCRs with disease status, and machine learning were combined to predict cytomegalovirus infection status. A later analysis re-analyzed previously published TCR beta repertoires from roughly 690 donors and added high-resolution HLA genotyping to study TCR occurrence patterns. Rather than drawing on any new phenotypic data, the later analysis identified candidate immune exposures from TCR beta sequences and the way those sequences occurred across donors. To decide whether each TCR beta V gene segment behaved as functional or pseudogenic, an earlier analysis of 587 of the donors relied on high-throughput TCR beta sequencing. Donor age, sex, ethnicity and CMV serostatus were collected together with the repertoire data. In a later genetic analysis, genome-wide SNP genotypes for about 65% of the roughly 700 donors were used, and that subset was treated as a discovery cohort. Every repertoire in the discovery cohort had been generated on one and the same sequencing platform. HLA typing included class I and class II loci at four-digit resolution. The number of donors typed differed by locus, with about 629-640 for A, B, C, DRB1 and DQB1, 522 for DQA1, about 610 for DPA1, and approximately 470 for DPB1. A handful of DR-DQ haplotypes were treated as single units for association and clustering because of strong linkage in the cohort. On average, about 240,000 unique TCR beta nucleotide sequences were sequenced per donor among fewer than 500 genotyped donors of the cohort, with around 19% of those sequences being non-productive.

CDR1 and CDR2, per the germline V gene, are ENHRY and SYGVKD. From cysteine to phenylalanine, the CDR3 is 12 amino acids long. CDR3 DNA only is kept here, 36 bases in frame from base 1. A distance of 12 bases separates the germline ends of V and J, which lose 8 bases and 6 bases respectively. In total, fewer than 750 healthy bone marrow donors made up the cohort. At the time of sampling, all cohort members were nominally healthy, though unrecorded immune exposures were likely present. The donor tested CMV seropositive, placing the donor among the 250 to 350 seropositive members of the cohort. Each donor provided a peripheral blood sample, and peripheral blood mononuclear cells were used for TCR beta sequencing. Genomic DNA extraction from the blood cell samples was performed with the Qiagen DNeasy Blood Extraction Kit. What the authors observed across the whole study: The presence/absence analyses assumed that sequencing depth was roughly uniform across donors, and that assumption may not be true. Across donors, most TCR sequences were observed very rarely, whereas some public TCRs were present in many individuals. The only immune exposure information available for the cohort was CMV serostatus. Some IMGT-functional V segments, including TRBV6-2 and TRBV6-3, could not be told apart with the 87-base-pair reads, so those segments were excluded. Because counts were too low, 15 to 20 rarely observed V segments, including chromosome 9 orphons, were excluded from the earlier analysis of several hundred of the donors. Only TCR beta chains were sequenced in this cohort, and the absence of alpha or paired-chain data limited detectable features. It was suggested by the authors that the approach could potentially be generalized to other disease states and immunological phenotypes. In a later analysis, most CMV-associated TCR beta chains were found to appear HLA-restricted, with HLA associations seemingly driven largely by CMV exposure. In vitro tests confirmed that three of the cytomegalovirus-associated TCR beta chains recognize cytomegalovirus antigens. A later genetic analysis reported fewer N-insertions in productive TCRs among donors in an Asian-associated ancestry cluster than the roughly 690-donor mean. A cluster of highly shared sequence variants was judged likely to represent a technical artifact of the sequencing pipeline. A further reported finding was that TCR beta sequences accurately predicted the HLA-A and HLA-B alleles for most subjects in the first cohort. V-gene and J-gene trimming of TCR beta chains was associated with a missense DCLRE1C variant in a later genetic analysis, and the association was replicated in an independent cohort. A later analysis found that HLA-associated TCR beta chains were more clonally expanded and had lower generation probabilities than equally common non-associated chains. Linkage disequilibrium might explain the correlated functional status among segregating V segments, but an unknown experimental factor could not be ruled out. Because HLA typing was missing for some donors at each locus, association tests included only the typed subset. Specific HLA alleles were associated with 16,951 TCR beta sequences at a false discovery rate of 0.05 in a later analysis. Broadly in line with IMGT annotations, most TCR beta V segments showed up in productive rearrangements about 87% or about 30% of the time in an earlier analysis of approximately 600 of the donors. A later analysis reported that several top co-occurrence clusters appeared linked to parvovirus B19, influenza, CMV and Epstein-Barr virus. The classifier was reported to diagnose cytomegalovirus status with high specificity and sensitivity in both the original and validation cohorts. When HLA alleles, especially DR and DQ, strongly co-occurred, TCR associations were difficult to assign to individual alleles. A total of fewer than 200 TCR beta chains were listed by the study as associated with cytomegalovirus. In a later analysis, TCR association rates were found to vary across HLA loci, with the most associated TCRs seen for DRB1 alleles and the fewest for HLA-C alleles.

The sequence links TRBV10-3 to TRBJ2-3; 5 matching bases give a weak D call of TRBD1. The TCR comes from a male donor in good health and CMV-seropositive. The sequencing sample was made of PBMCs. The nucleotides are TGTGCCATCTCAGGGTATGCTGATACGCAGTATTTT. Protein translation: CAISGYADTQYF.